These T cell receptor beta chains were read from a single sample in a study of human T cells and chemical hapten exposure. TCRdb independently ran MiXCR on the RACE reads; one entry per CDR3 protein. The data show around 110,000 distinct CDR3 sequences, 9.5% to 13% seen once. Material: whole blood, obtained in connection with sensitization to the hapten diphenylcyclopropenone (DPC). The receptors originated from a woman aged 45 to 65 with alopecia areata. Some clones in this sample may be carry-over from other donors' samples. The CDR3 runs from the conserved cysteine through the conserved F or W. Fields, in order: clone size, J gene, V gene, D gene, CDR3 protein, CDR3 DNA. D genes are given only for firm matches. Clone size appears in some rows only: once, few, many, or a class for an expanded clone.

clone_size: .; j_call: TRBJ1-1; v_call: TRBV20-1; d_call: TRBD1; cdr3_aa: CSARATPGGRGTEAFF; cdr3_nt: TGCAGTGCTAGAGCTACCCCAGGGGGCAGGGGCACTGAAGCTTTCTTT
clone_size: many; j_call: TRBJ1-6; v_call: TRBV18; d_call: .; cdr3_aa: CASSGQYNSPLHF; cdr3_nt: TGTGCCAGCTCTGGACAGTATAATTCACCCCTCCACTTT
clone_size: .; j_call: TRBJ2-7; v_call: TRBV7-2; d_call: TRBD2; cdr3_aa: CASSLATSGEYEQYF; cdr3_nt: TGTGCCAGCAGCTTAGCGACTAGCGGGGAATACGAGCAGTACTTC
clone_size: .; j_call: TRBJ2-2; v_call: TRBV28; d_call: .; cdr3_aa: CASSASKTAGGELFF; cdr3_nt: TGTGCCAGCAGTGCCTCAAAGACCGCGGGCGGGGAGCTGTTTTTT
clone_size: many; j_call: TRBJ2-5; v_call: TRBV18; d_call: .; cdr3_aa: CASSPGGGEETQYF; cdr3_nt: TGTGCCAGCTCACCAGGAGGGGGAGAAGAGACCCAGTACTTC
clone_size: few; j_call: TRBJ1-4; v_call: TRBV6-2/TRBV6-3; d_call: .; cdr3_aa: CASDKGSRAVRKLFF; cdr3_nt: TGTGCCAGCGACAAGGGCAGCCGGGCCGTAAGGAAACTGTTTTTT
clone_size: many; j_call: TRBJ1-1; v_call: TRBV6-5; d_call: TRBD1; cdr3_aa: CASSDRVTEAFF; cdr3_nt: TGTGCCAGCAGTGACAGGGTCACTGAAGCTTTCTTT
clone_size: many; j_call: TRBJ1-5; v_call: TRBV5-1; d_call: .; cdr3_aa: CASSIQGVQEEPQHF; cdr3_nt: TGCGCCAGCAGCATACAGGGTGTTCAAGAGGAGCCCCAGCATTTT
clone_size: .; j_call: TRBJ1-4; v_call: TRBV6-9; d_call: .; cdr3_aa: CASSPGDSLFRKLFF; cdr3_nt: TGTGCCAGCAGTCCCGGAGACAGCCTATTCCGGAAACTGTTTTTT
clone_size: .; j_call: TRBJ2-2; v_call: TRBV7-7; d_call: TRBD2; cdr3_aa: CASSPKSGLLNTGELFF; cdr3_nt: TGTGCTAGCAGCCCCAAATCGGGACTACTGAACACCGGGGAGCTGTTTTTT
clone_size: .; j_call: TRBJ1-4; v_call: TRBV12-3/TRBV12-4; d_call: .; cdr3_aa: CASSLNGLHEKLFF; cdr3_nt: TGTGCCAGCAGTTTAAATGGTCTCCATGAAAAACTGTTTTTT
clone_size: many; j_call: TRBJ2-5; v_call: TRBV18; d_call: .; cdr3_aa: CASSPVQRIQETQYF; cdr3_nt: TGTGCCAGCTCACCAGTTCAGCGGATCCAAGAGACCCAGTACTTC
clone_size: .; j_call: TRBJ2-1; v_call: TRBV7-9; d_call: .; cdr3_aa: CASSLDPGATNEQFF; cdr3_nt: TGTGCCAGCAGCTTAGACCCGGGAGCAACCAATGAGCAGTTCTTC
clone_size: .; j_call: TRBJ2-2; v_call: TRBV7-2; d_call: .; cdr3_aa: CASSLGFGRGPGELFF; cdr3_nt: TGTGCCAGCAGCTTAGGATTCGGGAGAGGGCCCGGGGAGCTGTTTTTT
clone_size: .; j_call: TRBJ1-3; v_call: TRBV7-2; d_call: .; cdr3_aa: CASRFRAAGNTIYF; cdr3_nt: TGTGCCAGCCGCTTTAGGGCAGCGGGAAACACCATATATTTT
clone_size: few; j_call: TRBJ2-7; v_call: TRBV20-1; d_call: .; cdr3_aa: CSGKAGPSYEQYF; cdr3_nt: TGCAGTGGCAAGGCGGGACCGAGCTACGAGCAGTACTTC
clone_size: few; j_call: TRBJ1-1; v_call: TRBV12-3/TRBV12-4; d_call: TRBD1; cdr3_aa: CASSFTGGFTEAFF; cdr3_nt: TGTGCCAGCAGTTTTACAGGGGGCTTCACTGAAGCTTTCTTT
clone_size: few; j_call: TRBJ2-7; v_call: TRBV10-3; d_call: .; cdr3_aa: CAIRTTGKQYF; cdr3_nt: TGTGCCATCAGGACAACAGGAAAGCAGTACTTC
clone_size: many; j_call: TRBJ2-1; v_call: TRBV6-5; d_call: .; cdr3_aa: CASRETGSGSYNEQFF; cdr3_nt: TGTGCCAGCAGGGAAACAGGGTCGGGATCCTACAATGAGCAGTTCTTC
clone_size: many; j_call: TRBJ1-3; v_call: TRBV2; d_call: .; cdr3_aa: CASSELQVLSGNTIYF; cdr3_nt: TGTGCCAGCAGTGAACTCCAGGTGCTCTCTGGAAACACCATATATTTT
clone_size: many; j_call: TRBJ2-2; v_call: TRBV19; d_call: TRBD1; cdr3_aa: CASSTTGSGTGELFF; cdr3_nt: TGTGCCAGTAGCACGACAGGGTCGGGCACCGGGGAGCTGTTTTTT
clone_size: .; j_call: TRBJ1-2; v_call: TRBV4-2; d_call: .; cdr3_aa: CASSPLRKDEEGYTF; cdr3_nt: TGTGCCAGCAGCCCCCTACGAAAGGATGAGGAGGGCTACACCTTC
clone_size: .; j_call: TRBJ1-5; v_call: TRBV23-1; d_call: .; cdr3_aa: CASRKPRSFTAPKYQPQHF; cdr3_nt: TGCGCCAGCAGGAAACCTCGATCCTTTACTGCCCCTAAATATCAGCCCCAGCATTTT
clone_size: many; j_call: TRBJ1-4; v_call: TRBV7-9; d_call: .; cdr3_aa: CASSLDSISEKLFF; cdr3_nt: TGTGCCAGCAGCTTAGATTCCATCTCCGAAAAACTGTTTTTT
clone_size: once; j_call: TRBJ2-7; v_call: TRBV3-1; d_call: TRBD1; cdr3_aa: CASSPSGTGGHEQYF; cdr3_nt: TGTGCCAGCAGCCCATCCGGGACAGGAGGTCACGAGCAGTACTTC
clone_size: many; j_call: TRBJ2-7; v_call: TRBV5-1; d_call: .; cdr3_aa: CASSLVHSRGSLEQYF; cdr3_nt: TGCGCCAGCAGCCTCGTCCACTCTAGAGGGAGCTTGGAGCAGTACTTC
clone_size: many; j_call: TRBJ1-4; v_call: TRBV28; d_call: .; cdr3_aa: CASSFEGVRSEKLFF; cdr3_nt: TGTGCCAGCAGTTTCGAGGGGGTGCGGAGTGAAAAACTGTTTTTT
clone_size: .; j_call: TRBJ1-5; v_call: TRBV28; d_call: .; cdr3_aa: CASSLKGTEYSNQPQHF; cdr3_nt: TGTGCCAGCAGTTTAAAAGGGACGGAGTATAGCAATCAGCCCCAGCATTTT
clone_size: few; j_call: TRBJ2-5; v_call: TRBV6-1; d_call: .; cdr3_aa: CASSEVGRETQYF; cdr3_nt: TGTGCCAGCAGTGAAGTCGGCCGAGAGACCCAGTACTTC
clone_size: .; j_call: TRBJ1-1; v_call: TRBV7-8; d_call: .; cdr3_aa: CASSLAAGHRTEAFF; cdr3_nt: TGTGCCAGCAGCTTAGCAGCGGGGCATAGGACTGAAGCTTTCTTT
clone_size: few; j_call: TRBJ1-1; v_call: TRBV5-6; d_call: .; cdr3_aa: CASSPAVRLWTEAFF; cdr3_nt: TGTGCCAGCAGCCCGGCGGTCAGGCTCTGGACTGAAGCTTTCTTT
clone_size: .; j_call: TRBJ1-6; v_call: TRBV7-9; d_call: .; cdr3_aa: CASSFWREAAPLHF; cdr3_nt: TGTGCCAGCAGCTTCTGGCGGGAGGCAGCACCCCTCCACTTT
clone_size: few; j_call: TRBJ1-1; v_call: TRBV10-2; d_call: TRBD1; cdr3_aa: CASGRTGEAEAFF; cdr3_nt: TGCGCCAGCGGTCGGACAGGGGAGGCTGAAGCTTTCTTT